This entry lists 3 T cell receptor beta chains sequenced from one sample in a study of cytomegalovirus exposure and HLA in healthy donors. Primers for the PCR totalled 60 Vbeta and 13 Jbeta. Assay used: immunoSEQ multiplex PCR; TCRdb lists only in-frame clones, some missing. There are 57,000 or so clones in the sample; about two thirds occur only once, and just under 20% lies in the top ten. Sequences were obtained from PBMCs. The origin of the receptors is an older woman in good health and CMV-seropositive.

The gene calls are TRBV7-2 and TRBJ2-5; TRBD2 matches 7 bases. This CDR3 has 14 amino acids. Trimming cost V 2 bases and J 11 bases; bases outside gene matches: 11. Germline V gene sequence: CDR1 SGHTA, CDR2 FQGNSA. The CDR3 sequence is CASSLSQAGRGQYF. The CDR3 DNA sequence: TGTGCCAGCAGCTTATCTCAAGCGGGGCGTGGGCAGTACTTC.

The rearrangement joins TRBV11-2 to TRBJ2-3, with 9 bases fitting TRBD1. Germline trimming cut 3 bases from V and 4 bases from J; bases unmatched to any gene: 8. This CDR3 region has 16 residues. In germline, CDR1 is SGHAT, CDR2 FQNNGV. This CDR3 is CASSFIGTGNADTQYF. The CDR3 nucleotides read TGTGCCAGCAGCTTCATCGGGACAGGGAACGCAGATACGCAGTATTTT.

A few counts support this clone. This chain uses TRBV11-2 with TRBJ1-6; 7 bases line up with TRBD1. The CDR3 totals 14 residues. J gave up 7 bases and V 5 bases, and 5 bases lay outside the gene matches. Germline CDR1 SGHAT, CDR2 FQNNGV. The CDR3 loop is CASSLTTGNSPLHF. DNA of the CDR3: TGTGCCAGCAGCCTGACGACAGGGAATTCACCCCTCCACTTT.